This TCR beta chain was found in a study of Ad26.COV2.S vaccination and SARS-CoV-2 variants. General observations from the study: Those who received vaccine or placebo ended up with similar non-spike TCR breadth.

CDR3 length: 13 residues. The germline V and J ends were trimmed by 6 bases and 7 bases, with 10 bases remaining between them. Per germline, CDR1 MDHEN and CDR2 SYDVKM. The table came from immunoSEQ multiplex PCR; TCRdb's copy has only in-frame clones and leaves some out. Here the sample spans 300,000 to 400,000 clones, roughly nine tenths being singletons. As to this clone: What it recognizes is unknown.

Treatment given: 15 to 20 received Ad26.COV2.S at low or high dose, single or two shots; 5 received placebo; per-sample allocation not given. Following the first vaccine or placebo injection, samples were taken on day 63. Expression of Wuhan-strain SARS-CoV-2 spike came from the Ad26 vector that formed the vaccine. The starting material was peripheral blood, obtained in a trial of Ad26.COV2.S vaccine versus placebo. The chain carries TRBV28 and TRBJ1-6; no clear D gene. This clonotype was sampled from a person aged 18-60 years who received the Ad26.COV2.S COVID-19 vaccine or a placebo. CDR3 coding DNA: TGTGCCAGCAGGGCCCGGGTGAATTCACCCCTCCACTTT. Its translation is CASRARVNSPLHF. Full variable domain (remainder filled in from reference TRBV28 and TRBJ1-6): DVKVTQSSRYLVKRTGEKVFLECVQDMDHENMFWYRQDPGLGLRLIYFSYDVKMKEKGDIPEGYSVSREKKERFSLILESASTNQTSMYLCASRARVNSPLHFGNGTRLTVT.